A selection of T cell receptor beta chains follows, all from one sample in a study of radiation and T cells in renal cell carcinoma. Clones were sequenced by immunoSEQ multiplex PCR, and TCRdb holds only the in-frame ones, with some missing. The repertoire consists of approximately 110,000 clones, with around 84% occurring once and the leading ten covering about 3%. Sequenced here: blood, sampled from a patient whose treatment included radiotherapy and nephrectomy. The receptors here all came from a woman aged 60 to 75 with renal cell carcinoma. Both conserved end residues are part of each CDR3. A D gene is named only where the DNA matches it firmly. The size of a clone is reported for some rows only, either as once, few or many, or as a class for expanded clones.

TRBV7-2	NA	NA	TRBJ2-6	CASSLGGANVLTF	TGTGCCAGCAGCTTAGGAGGGGCCAACGTCCTGACTTTC
TRBV10-3	NA	TRBD1	TRBJ1-2	CAISEDRGYGYTF	TGTGCCATCAGTGAGGACAGGGGATATGGCTACACCTTC
TRBV5-8	NA	NA	TRBJ2-1	CASSSIYNEQFF	TGTGCCAGCAGCTCGATTTACAATGAGCAGTTCTTC
TRBV6-1	NA	NA	TRBJ2-2	CASSEGLGRGTTGELFF	TGTGCCAGCAGTGAGGGGTTAGGCAGGGGAACCACCGGGGAGCTGTTTTTT
TRBV4-2	NA	TRBD2	TRBJ2-2	CASSQASGRGTGELFF	TGTGCCAGCAGCCAAGCTAGCGGGAGGGGTACCGGGGAGCTGTTTTTT
TRBV28	once	NA	TRBJ2-1	CATAVGNENEQFF	TGTGCCACGGCTGTCGGGAACGAGAATGAGCAGTTCTTC
TRBV6-5	NA	TRBD1	TRBJ2-7	CASSDRAYEQYF	TGTGCCAGCAGTGACAGGGCCTACGAGCAGTACTTC
TRBV4-2	NA	NA	TRBJ2-2	CASSQGAGRNTGELFF	TGTGCCAGCAGCCAAGGGGCGGGGAGAAACACCGGGGAGCTGTTTTTT
TRBV30	NA	NA	TRBJ1-1	CAWRGRLHTEAFF	TGTGCCTGGAGGGGACGGTTGCACACTGAAGCTTTCTTT
TRBV6-1	NA	TRBD1	TRBJ1-1	CASRQGAMVTEAFF	TGTGCCAGCAGGCAGGGGGCGATGGTCACTGAAGCTTTCTTT
TRBV2	NA	TRBD1	TRBJ2-3	CACAGGETDTQYF	TGTGCCTGCGCAGGGGGCGAAACAGATACGCAGTATTTT
TRBV27	NA	NA	TRBJ1-2	CASSPSGPINYGYTF	TGTGCCAGCAGTCCATCGGGACCGATTAACTATGGCTACACCTTC
TRBV11-2	NA	NA	TRBJ2-7	CASSLWGEQYF	TGTGCCAGCAGCTTATGGGGCGAGCAGTACTTC
TRBV6-5	NA	TRBD2	TRBJ2-3	CASSWSGGEADTQYF	TGTGCCAGCAGTTGGAGCGGGGGGGAAGCAGATACGCAGTATTTT
TRBV5-1	NA	TRBD2	TRBJ2-3	CASSRLAGDTQYF	TGCGCCAGCAGTAGACTAGCCGGTGATACGCAGTATTTT
TRBV11-3	NA	TRBD1	TRBJ2-5	CASSPGDREWETQYF	TGTGCCAGCAGCCCCGGGGACAGGGAATGGGAGACCCAGTACTTC
TRBV2	NA	NA	TRBJ1-3	CASSRQPDLRNTIYF	TGTGCCAGCAGCCGACAGCCGGACCTTCGAAACACCATATATTTT
TRBV19	few	NA	TRBJ1-5	CASSNRDVSSGNQPQHF	TGTGCCAGTAGTAACCGGGACGTCTCCTCTGGGAATCAGCCCCAGCATTTT
TRBV5-4	NA	NA	TRBJ1-2	CASRTVLEDYGYTF	TGTGCCAGCAGAACGGTTTTAGAGGACTATGGCTACACCTTC
TRBV7-9	NA	NA	TRBJ2-1	CASSLYPSNEQFF	TGTGCCAGCAGCTTATATCCGTCTAATGAGCAGTTCTTC
TRBV18	NA	TRBD1	TRBJ1-3	CASSPPGTDSGNTIYF	TGTGCCAGCTCGCCCCCCGGGACAGACTCTGGAAACACCATATATTTT
TRBV27	once	TRBD1	TRBJ1-5	CASSLRGTGVRQPQHF	TGTGCCAGCAGTTTAAGAGGGACAGGGGTGAGGCAGCCCCAGCATTTT
TRBV11-2	NA	NA	TRBJ1-1	CASSSYWGTRGTEAFF	TGTGCCAGCAGCTCCTATTGGGGGACAAGGGGGACTGAAGCTTTCTTT
TRBV4-3	NA	NA	TRBJ1-3	CASSIQDGFSGNTIYF	TGCGCCAGCAGTATTCAGGACGGATTCTCTGGAAACACCATATATTTT
TRBV27	NA	NA	TRBJ2-5	CASSRVPGVEETQYF	TGTGCCAGCAGCCGCGTCCCGGGGGTTGAAGAGACCCAGTACTTC
TRBV5-4	NA	TRBD2	TRBJ2-2	CASSLASGATGELFF	TGTGCCAGCAGCTTGGCTAGCGGGGCTACCGGGGAGCTGTTTTTT
TRBV7-8	NA	TRBD1	TRBJ1-3	CASSLSTGQGNTIYF	TGTGCCAGCAGCTTGTCGACAGGGCAGGGAAACACCATATATTTT
TRBV6-1	few	NA	TRBJ1-6	CASSMGLESPLHF	TGTGCCAGCAGTATGGGATTAGAGTCACCCCTCCACTTT
TRBV11-2	NA	NA	TRBJ1-2	CASSPGGGSYGYTF	TGTGCCAGCAGCCCCGGGGGGGGGAGTTATGGCTACACCTTC
TRBV27	NA	NA	TRBJ2-7	CASSPAGGGALPYYEQYF	TGTGCCAGCAGTCCCGCAGGAGGGGGGGCTCTCCCGTACTACGAGCAGTACTTC
TRBV7-2	NA	TRBD1	TRBJ2-7	CASSLSPGQGYEQYF	TGTGCCAGCAGCCTGTCACCGGGACAGGGATACGAGCAGTACTTC
TRBV28	NA	TRBD1	TRBJ1-1	CASSLRGRTEAFF	TGTGCCAGCAGTTTGAGGGGGCGGACTGAAGCTTTCTTT
TRBV9	once	NA	TRBJ2-7	CASSATGFLYEQYF	TGTGCCAGCAGCGCGACAGGATTTCTTTACGAGCAGTACTTC
TRBV6-1	NA	TRBD1	TRBJ2-5	CASSEAWWDRGLETQYF	TGTGCCAGCAGTGAAGCGTGGTGGGACAGGGGGCTTGAGACCCAGTACTTC
TRBV2	NA	NA	TRBJ2-7	CASSEGGEGFYEQYF	TGTGCCAGCAGTGAAGGTGGGGAAGGGTTCTACGAGCAGTACTTC
TRBV5-1	NA	NA	TRBJ1-3	CASRVEYSGNTIYF	TGCGCCAGCAGAGTAGAATACTCTGGAAACACCATATATTTT
TRBV10-2	NA	TRBD2	TRBJ2-7	CASSEGGDSYEQYF	TGCGCCAGCAGTGAGGGGGGGGACTCCTACGAGCAGTACTTC
TRBV19	NA	NA	TRBJ1-2	CASYSKINYGYTF	TGTGCCAGTTACAGCAAAATTAACTATGGCTACACCTTC
TRBV4-2	NA	NA	TRBJ2-2	CASSQGPAANTGELFF	TGTGCCAGCAGCCAAGGCCCAGCGGCGAACACCGGGGAGCTGTTTTTT
TRBV19	NA	TRBD1	TRBJ1-5	CASRGTGLNQPQHF	TGTGCCAGTAGGGGGACAGGGCTCAATCAGCCCCAGCATTTT
TRBV19	NA	NA	TRBJ1-5	CASSIMGANQPQHF	TGTGCCAGTAGTATCATGGGCGCGAATCAGCCCCAGCATTTT